This T cell receptor (beta chain) was captured by sequencing in a study of blood T cell repertoires in COVID-19. About the research overall: Whether acute or convalescent, the COVID-19 samples came from the United States, Italy and Spain.

Recovery meant two consecutive negative NP/OP PCR tests, professional clearance, or resolved symptoms. Measured with immunoSEQ multiplex PCR; TCRdb has only the in-frame clones, and not every one. The repertoire holds under 200,000 clones, under 85% seen once, with roughly 12% in the top ten. The sequence derives from a man aged 50 to 59 who had recovered from COVID-19. Specimen: PBMCs or T cells enriched from blood (not recorded which).

The CDR3 is CASSPPQGTGMNTEAFF. The CDR3 DNA reads as TGTGCCAGCAGTCCCCCACAGGGCACTGGAATGAACACTGAAGCTTTCTTT. The J gene is TRBJ1-1, the V gene TRBV28; tentatively, D is TRBD1 (6 bases). The CDR3 is 17 amino acids. The germline V gene has CDR1 MDHEN and CDR2 SYDVKM. V was cut by 5 bases and J by 0 bases, with 19 bases left in between.